This T cell receptor beta chain was identified in a study of T cell responses to AZD1222 COVID-19 vaccine. Study results and caveats: At baseline, just a handful of AZD1222 recipients tested seropositive. Dominant at 160-218 and 743-854, vaccine-associated CD4 TCRs also spanned spike. Clonal diversity may have been underestimated in mostly white British donors. Reportedly, close to half of spike-specific TCRs are directed against unmutated variant regions.

As for this clone: The antigen remains undetermined.

Germline V CDR1 and CDR2: SEHNR, FQNEAQ (reference sequence). Trimming took 7 bases from V and 0 from J, leaving 9 bases between them. The CDR3 extends over 14 amino acids. Only in-frame clones appear in the TCRdb table, and some are missing; sequencing was by immunoSEQ multiplex PCR. Here the sample spans roughly 30,000 clones, around 90% being singletons. This TCR came from an adult in good health. Material: peripheral blood, obtained on day 0 of AZD1222 vaccination. This rearrangement joins TRBV7-9 to TRBJ1-4; D remains unclear. CDR3 region: CASINSATNEKLFF. As DNA, the CDR3 is TGTGCCAGCATCAACAGTGCAACTAATGAAAAACTGTTTTTT.